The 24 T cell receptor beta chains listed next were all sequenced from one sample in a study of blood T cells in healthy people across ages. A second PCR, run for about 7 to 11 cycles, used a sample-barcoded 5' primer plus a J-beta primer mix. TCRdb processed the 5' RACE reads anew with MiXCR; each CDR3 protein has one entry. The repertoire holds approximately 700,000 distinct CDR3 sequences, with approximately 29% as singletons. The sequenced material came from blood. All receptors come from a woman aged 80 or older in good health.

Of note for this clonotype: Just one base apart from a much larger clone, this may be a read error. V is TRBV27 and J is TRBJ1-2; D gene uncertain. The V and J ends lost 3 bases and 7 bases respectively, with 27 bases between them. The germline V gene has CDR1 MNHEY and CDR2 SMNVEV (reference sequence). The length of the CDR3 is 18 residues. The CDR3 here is CASSFSSAIPGSHLGYTF. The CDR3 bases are TGTGCCAGCAGTTTCAGCTCCGCAATACCGGGATCACACCTTGGCTACACCTTC.

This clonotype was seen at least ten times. In nucleotides, the CDR3 is TGCAGTGCTAGGCCCTTGACCGATACGCAGTATTTT. Protein: CSARPLTDTQYF. The chain employs TRBV20-1 and TRBJ2-3; D remains unclear. Germline values: CDR1 DFQATT, CDR2 SNEGSKA (reference sequence). The ends were cut back, 3 bases at V and 6 bases at J, with 10 bases in the middle. This CDR3 is 12 amino acids long.

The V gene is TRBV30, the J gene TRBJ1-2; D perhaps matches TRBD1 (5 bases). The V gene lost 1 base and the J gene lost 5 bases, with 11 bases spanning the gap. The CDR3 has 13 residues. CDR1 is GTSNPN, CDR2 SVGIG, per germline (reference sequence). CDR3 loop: CAWSAGGRYGYTF. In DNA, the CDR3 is TGTGCCTGGAGTGCGGGGGGGAGGTATGGCTACACCTTC.

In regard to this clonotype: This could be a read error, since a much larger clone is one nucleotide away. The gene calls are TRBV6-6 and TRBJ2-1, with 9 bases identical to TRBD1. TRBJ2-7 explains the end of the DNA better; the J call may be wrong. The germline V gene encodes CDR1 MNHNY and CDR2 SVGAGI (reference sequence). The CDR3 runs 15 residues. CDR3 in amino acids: CGTREKGQGGGEQYF. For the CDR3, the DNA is TGTGGAACCCGAGAGAAGGGACAGGGCGGTGGTGAGCAGTACTTC.

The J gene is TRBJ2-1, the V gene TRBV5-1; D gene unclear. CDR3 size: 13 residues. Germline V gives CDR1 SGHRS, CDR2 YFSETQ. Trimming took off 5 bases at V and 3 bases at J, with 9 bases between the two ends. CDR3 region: CASRNPGYNEQFF. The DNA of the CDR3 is TGCGCCAGCAGGAATCCCGGCTACAATGAGCAGTTCTTC. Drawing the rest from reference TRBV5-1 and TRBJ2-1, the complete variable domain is KAGVTQTPRYLIKTRGQQVTLSCSPISGHRSVSWYQQTPGQGLQFLFEYFSETQRNKGNFPGRFSGRQFSNSRSEMNVSTLELGDSALYLCASRNPGYNEQFFGPGTRLTVL.

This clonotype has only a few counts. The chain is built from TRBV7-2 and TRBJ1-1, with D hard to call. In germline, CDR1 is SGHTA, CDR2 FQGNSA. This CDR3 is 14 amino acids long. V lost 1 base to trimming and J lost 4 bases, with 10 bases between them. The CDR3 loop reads CASSLDRAATEAFF. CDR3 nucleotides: TGTGCCAGCAGCTTAGACCGGGCCGCCACTGAAGCTTTCTTT.

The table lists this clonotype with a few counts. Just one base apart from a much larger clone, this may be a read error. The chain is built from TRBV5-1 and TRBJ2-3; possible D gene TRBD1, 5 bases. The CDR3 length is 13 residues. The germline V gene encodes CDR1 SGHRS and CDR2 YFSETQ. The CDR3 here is CASSFGATDTQCF. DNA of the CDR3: TGCGCCAGCAGCTTTGGGGCGACAGATACGCAGTGTTTT.

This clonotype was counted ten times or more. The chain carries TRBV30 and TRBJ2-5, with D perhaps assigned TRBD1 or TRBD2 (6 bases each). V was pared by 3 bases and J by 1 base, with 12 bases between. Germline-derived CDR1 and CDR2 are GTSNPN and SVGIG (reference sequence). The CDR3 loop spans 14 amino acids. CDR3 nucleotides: TGTGCCTGGAGATTTGGGGGGCCCCAAGAGACCCAGTACTTC. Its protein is CAWRFGGPQETQYF.

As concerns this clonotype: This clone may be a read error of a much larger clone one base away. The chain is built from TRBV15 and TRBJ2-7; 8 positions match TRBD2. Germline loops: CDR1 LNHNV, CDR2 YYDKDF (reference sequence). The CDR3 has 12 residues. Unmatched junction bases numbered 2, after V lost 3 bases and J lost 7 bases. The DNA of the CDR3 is TGTGCCACCAGCAGGCGGGGGGATGAGCAGTACTTC. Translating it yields CATSRRGDEQYF.

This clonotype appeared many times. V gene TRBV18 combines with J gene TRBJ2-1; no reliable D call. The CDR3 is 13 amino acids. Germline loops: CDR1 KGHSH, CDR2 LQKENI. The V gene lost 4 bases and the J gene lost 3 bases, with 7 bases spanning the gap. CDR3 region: CASSQGVYNEQFF. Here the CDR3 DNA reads TGTGCCAGCTCACAGGGCGTCTACAATGAGCAGTTCTTC.

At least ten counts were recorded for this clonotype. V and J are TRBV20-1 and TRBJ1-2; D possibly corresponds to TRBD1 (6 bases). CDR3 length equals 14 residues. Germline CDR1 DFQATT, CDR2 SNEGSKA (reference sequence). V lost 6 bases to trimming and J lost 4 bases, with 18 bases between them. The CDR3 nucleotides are TGCAGTGCGCCCGGGACAAATGCCCTCTATGGCTACACCTTC. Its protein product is CSAPGTNALYGYTF.

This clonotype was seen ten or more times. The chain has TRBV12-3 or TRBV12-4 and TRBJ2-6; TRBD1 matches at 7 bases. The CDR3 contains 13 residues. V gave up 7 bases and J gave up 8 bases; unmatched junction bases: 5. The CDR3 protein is CASIRQGPNVLTF. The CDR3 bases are TGTGCCAGCATTAGACAGGGTCCCAACGTCCTGACTTTC.

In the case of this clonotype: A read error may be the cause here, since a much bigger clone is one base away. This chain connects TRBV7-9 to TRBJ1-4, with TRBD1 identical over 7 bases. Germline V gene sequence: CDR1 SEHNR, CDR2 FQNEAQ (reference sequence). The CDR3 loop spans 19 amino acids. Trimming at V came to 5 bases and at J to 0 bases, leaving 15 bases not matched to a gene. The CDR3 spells CASSELKQGLGTTNEKLFF. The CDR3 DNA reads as TGTGCCAGCAGCGAGCTCAAACAGGGGCTGGGGACAACTAATGAAAAACTGTTTTTT.

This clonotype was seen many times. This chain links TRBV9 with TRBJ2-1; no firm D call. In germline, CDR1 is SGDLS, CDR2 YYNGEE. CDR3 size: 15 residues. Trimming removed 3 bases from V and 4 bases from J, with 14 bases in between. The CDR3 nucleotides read TGTGCCAGCAGCGAGGGCCCTGAGATGTACAATGAGCAGTTCTTC. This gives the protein CASSEGPEMYNEQFF.

The CDR3 protein is CASSLSGTRNEQYF. The CDR3 DNA follows: TGCGCCAGCAGCTTATCCGGGACTCGCAACGAGCAGTACTTC. V gene TRBV5-1 combines with J gene TRBJ2-1; possibly TRBD2 for D (6 bases). The J call may be mistaken, given a closer DNA end match to TRBJ2-7. Germline-derived CDR1 and CDR2 are SGHRS and YFSETQ. This CDR3 region has 14 residues.

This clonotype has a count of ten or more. In nucleotides, the CDR3 is TGCGCCAGCAGCCAAGAAACCAGGGGCAACTATGGCTACACCTTC. It specifies CASSQETRGNYGYTF. The chain recombines TRBV4-3 with TRBJ1-2, with D perhaps matching TRBD1 (6 bases). Germline V CDR1 and CDR2: LGHNA, YSLEER. V was trimmed by 0 bases and J by 2 bases, leaving 10 bases between them. The CDR3 extends over 15 amino acids.

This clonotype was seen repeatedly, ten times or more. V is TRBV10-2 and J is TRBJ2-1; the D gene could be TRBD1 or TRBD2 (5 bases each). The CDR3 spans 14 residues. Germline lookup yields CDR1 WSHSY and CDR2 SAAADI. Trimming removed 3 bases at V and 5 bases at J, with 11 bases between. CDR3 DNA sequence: TGCGCCAGCAGTGACGGGACGGCAAACAATGAGCAGTTCTTC. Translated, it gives CASSDGTANNEQFF.

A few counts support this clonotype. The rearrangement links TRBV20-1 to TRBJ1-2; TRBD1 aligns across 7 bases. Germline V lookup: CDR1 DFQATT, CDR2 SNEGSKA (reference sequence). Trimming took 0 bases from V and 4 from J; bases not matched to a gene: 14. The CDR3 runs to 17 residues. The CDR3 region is CSARDQWGTASGYGYTF. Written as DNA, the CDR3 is TGCAGTGCTAGAGATCAATGGGGGACAGCTAGTGGCTATGGCTACACCTTC.

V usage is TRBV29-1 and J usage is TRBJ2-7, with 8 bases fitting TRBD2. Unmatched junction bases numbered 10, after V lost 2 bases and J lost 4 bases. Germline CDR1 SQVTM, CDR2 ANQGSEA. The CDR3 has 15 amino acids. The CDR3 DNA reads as TGCAGCGTTGAATTAGCGGGGTCCAGCGGATACGAGCAGTACTTC. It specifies CSVELAGSSGYEQYF.

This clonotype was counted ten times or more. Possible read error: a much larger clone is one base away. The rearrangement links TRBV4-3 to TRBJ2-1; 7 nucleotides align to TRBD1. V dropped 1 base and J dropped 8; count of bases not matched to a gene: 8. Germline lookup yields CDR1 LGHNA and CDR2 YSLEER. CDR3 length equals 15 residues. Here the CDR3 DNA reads TGCGCCAGCAGCCAAGGTACTATCCAGGGGGATGAGCAGTTCTTC. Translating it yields CASSQGTIQGDEQFF.

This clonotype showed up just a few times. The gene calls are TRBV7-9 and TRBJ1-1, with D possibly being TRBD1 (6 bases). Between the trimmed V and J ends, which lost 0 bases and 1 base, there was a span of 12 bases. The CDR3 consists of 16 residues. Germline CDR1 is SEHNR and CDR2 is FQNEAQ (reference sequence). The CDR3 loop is CASSLASWGQNTEAFF. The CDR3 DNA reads TGTGCCAGCAGCTTAGCTTCTTGGGGACAGAACACTGAAGCTTTCTTT.

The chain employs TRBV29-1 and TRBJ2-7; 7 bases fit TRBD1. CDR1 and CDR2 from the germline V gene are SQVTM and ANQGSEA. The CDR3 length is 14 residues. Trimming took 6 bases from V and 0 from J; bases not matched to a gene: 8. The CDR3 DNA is TGCAGCGTCCCAGGGGGTGTTAGCTCCTACGAGCAGTACTTC. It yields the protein CSVPGGVSSYEQYF.

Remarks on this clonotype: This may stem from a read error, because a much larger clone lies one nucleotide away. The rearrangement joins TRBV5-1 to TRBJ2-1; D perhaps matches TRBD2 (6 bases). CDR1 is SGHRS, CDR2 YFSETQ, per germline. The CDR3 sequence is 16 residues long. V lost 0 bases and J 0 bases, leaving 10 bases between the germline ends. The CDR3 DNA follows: TGCGCCAGCAGCTTGGGGGGACTGATCTCCTACAATGAGCAGTTCTTC. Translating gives CASSLGGLISYNEQFF.

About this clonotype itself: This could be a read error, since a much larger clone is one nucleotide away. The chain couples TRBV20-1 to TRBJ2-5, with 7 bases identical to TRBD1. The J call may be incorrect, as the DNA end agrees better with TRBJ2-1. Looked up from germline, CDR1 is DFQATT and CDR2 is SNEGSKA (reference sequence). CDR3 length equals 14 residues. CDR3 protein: CSARTDRYQETQFF. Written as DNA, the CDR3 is TGCAGTGCGCGGACGGACAGGTATCAAGAGACCCAGTTCTTC.